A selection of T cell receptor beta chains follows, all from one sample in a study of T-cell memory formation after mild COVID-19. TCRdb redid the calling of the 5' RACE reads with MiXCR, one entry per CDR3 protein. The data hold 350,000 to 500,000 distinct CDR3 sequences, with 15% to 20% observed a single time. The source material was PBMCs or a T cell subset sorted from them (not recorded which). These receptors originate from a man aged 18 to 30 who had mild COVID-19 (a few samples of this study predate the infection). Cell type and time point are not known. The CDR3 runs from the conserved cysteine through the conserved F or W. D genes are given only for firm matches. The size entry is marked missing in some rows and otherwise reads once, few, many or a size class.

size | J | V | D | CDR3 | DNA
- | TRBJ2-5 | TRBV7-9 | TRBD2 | CASSLRVAGQETQYF | TGTGCCAGCAGCCTCCGGGTAGCGGGGCAAGAGACCCAGTACTTC
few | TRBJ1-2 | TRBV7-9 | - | CASSLEGVSYGYTF | TGTGCCAGCAGCTTAGAGGGGGTTAGCTATGGCTACACCTTC
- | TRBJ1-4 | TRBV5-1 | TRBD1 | CASSPDRPNEKLFF | TGCGCCAGCAGCCCGGACAGGCCTAATGAAAAACTGTTTTTT
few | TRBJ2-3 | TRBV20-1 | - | CSAPDRETTDTQYF | TGCAGTGCTCCCGACAGAGAAACCACAGATACGCAGTATTTT
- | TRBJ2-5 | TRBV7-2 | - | CASSPRPTPGTQYF | TGTGCCAGCAGCCCGCGACCGACCCCTGGGACCCAGTACTTC
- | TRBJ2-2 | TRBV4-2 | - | CASSQEQGHTGELFF | TGTGCCAGCAGCCAAGAACAAGGGCACACCGGGGAGCTGTTTTTT
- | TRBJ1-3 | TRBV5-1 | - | CASSLDGGPGNTIYF | TGCGCCAGCAGCTTGGATGGGGGACCCGGAAACACCATATATTTT
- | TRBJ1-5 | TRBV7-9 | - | CASSPGGVGQPQHF | TGTGCCAGCAGCCCCGGCGGGGTCGGACAGCCCCAGCATTTT
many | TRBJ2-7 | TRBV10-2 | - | CASQEPSGTFYEQYF | TGCGCCAGCCAAGAGCCCTCGGGGACCTTCTACGAGCAGTACTTC
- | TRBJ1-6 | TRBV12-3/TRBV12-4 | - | CATSIGQEGSPLHF | TGTGCCACCTCAATCGGGCAGGAGGGATCACCCCTCCACTTT
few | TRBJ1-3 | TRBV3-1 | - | CASSQVANTIYF | TGTGCCAGCAGCCAAGTGGCAAACACCATATATTTT
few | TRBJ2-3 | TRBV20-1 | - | CSAPDYRALADTQYF | TGCAGTGCTCCCGACTACCGAGCACTCGCAGATACGCAGTATTTT
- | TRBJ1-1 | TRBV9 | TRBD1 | CASSGTGVGTEAFF | TGTGCCAGCAGCGGGACAGGGGTGGGCACTGAAGCTTTCTTT
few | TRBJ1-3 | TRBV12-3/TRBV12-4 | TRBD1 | CASRIDFGTVSGNTIYF | TGTGCCAGCAGAATTGATTTTGGGACAGTCTCTGGAAACACCATATATTTT
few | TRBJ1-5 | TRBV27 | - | CASSGRTGQPQHF | TGTGCCAGCAGTGGCCGTACGGGTCAGCCCCAGCATTTT
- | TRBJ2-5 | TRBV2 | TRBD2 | CASRTSNQETQYF | TGTGCCTCCCGGACTAGCAACCAAGAGACCCAGTACTTC
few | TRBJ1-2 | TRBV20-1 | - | CSARDLVNGYTF | TGCAGTGCTAGAGATTTGGTTAATGGCTACACCTTC
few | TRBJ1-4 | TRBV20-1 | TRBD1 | CSARDRTGSPEKLFF | TGCAGTGCTAGAGATAGGACAGGGTCGCCTGAAAAACTGTTTTTT
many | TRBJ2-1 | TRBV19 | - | CATSDMGEQFF | TGTGCCACCTCGGACATGGGTGAGCAGTTCTTC
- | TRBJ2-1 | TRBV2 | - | CASSARGGGSDEQFF | TGTGCCAGCAGCGCCAGGGGCGGGGGTTCGGATGAGCAGTTCTTC
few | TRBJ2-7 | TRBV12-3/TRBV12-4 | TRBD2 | CASSLSRASGGDSSYEQYF | TGTGCCAGCAGTCTTTCCCGGGCTAGCGGGGGGGATAGCTCCTACGAGCAGTACTTC
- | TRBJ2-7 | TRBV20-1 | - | CSANTGSVSEQYF | TGCAGTGCTAATACAGGGTCGGTTAGCGAGCAGTACTTC
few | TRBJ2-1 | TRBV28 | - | CASIRDTSYNEQFF | TGTGCCAGCATCCGGGACACCTCCTACAATGAGCAGTTCTTC
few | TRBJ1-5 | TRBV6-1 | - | CASNPRPGKPQHF | TGTGCCAGCAATCCGAGACCGGGGAAGCCCCAGCATTTT
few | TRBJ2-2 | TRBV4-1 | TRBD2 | CASSPTSGFNTGELFF | TGCGCCAGCAGCCCGACTAGCGGGTTTAACACCGGGGAGCTGTTTTTT
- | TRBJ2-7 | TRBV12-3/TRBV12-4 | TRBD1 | CASNNRGASYEQYF | TGTGCCAGCAACAACAGGGGGGCGTCCTACGAGCAGTACTTC
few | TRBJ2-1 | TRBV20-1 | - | CSAGAGGEQFF | TGCAGTGCTGGAGCGGGCGGTGAGCAGTTCTTC
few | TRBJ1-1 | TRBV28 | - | CASSLPGVVAFF | TGTGCCAGCAGTTTACCAGGCGTGGTAGCTTTCTTT
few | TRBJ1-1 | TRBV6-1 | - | CASRDRSSTEAFF | TGTGCCAGCAGAGACAGGTCTTCCACTGAAGCTTTCTTT
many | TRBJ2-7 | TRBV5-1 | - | CASSITSSHEQYF | TGCGCCAGCAGCATCACTAGTTCCCACGAGCAGTACTTC
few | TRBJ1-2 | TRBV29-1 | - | CSVALQGIWGYTF | TGCAGCGTTGCCCTCCAAGGGATTTGGGGCTACACCTTC
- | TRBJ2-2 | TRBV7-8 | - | CASSLGADSHTGELFF | TGTGCCAGCAGCTTAGGGGCGGACTCGCACACCGGGGAGCTGTTTTTT
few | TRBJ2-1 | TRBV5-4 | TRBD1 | CASSYGTGAYNEQFF | TGTGCCAGCAGCTACGGGACAGGGGCCTACAATGAGCAGTTCTTC
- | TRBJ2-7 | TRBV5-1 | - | CASKLGITSYEQYF | TGCGCCAGCAAGCTCGGAATTACCTCCTACGAGCAGTACTTC
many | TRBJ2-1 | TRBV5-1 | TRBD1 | CASSKDRSSYNEQFF | TGCGCCAGCAGCAAGGACAGGAGCTCCTACAATGAGCAGTTCTTC
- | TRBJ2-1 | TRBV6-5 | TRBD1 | CASRKGGRGQIIEQFF | TGTGCCAGCAGGAAGGGGGGCAGGGGGCAGATTATTGAGCAGTTCTTC
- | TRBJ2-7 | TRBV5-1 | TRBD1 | CASSLDAGGYEQYF | TGCGCCAGCAGCTTGGACGCAGGGGGCTACGAGCAGTACTTC
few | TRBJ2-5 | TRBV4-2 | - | CASSQRQTQETQYF | TGTGCCAGCAGCCAAAGACAGACCCAAGAGACCCAGTACTTC
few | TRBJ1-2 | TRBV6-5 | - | CASSSLGPYGYTF | TGTGCCAGCAGTTCCCTGGGGCCCTATGGCTACACCTTC
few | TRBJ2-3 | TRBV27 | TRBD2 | CASSTRRGGFYTQYF | TGTGCCAGCAGTACCCGGCGGGGGGGCTTCTATACGCAGTATTTT
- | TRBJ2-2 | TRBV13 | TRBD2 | CASSFGTSSSGELFF | TGTGCCAGCAGCTTCGGGACTAGCTCCTCAGGGGAGCTGTTTTTT
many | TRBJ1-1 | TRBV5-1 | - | CASSLEMDTEAFF | TGCGCCAGCAGCTTGGAGATGGACACTGAAGCTTTCTTT
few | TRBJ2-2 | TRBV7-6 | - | CASSLELRRELFF | TGTGCCAGCAGCTTAGAACTGCGCCGGGAGCTGTTTTTT
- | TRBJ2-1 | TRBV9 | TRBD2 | CASSEGIGGGYNEQFF | TGTGCCAGCAGCGAGGGGATTGGCGGGGGATACAATGAGCAGTTCTTC